These 18 T cell receptor beta chains share one sample of origin, sequenced in a study of T-cell reconstitution after alpha-beta-depleted transplantation in children. Unique molecular identifiers were incorporated during preparation of the TCRbeta library. One entry per CDR3 protein results from TCRdb running MiXCR on the PCR reads. The data contain 490,000 or so distinct CDR3 sequences, roughly an eighth of them singletons. The sequencing here drew on PBMCs from the stem cell graft donor, taken from the stem cell graft. These receptors were collected from a human donor who donated a stem cell graft to a child with combined immunodeficiency.

This clonotype was seen ten or more times. J is TRBJ2-7 and V is TRBV29-1, with 8 bases that match TRBD1. J was trimmed by 4 bases and V by 6 bases; bases with no gene match: 11. CDR1 and CDR2 (germline): SQVTM, ANQGSEA. The CDR3 consists of 14 residues. The chain's CDR3 is CSVLTGQVYYEQYF. Here the CDR3 DNA reads TGCAGCGTACTAACGGGACAGGTGTATTACGAGCAGTACTTC.

In the case of this clonotype: This may come from a read error, since a much larger clone is one base off. The chain uses TRBV9 and TRBJ2-2; D is ambiguous. This CDR3 comprises 13 residues. With 0 bases removed from V and 1 base from J, the gap between germline ends came to 1 base. CDR1 is SGDLS and CDR2 is YYNGEE in the germline V gene. The CDR3 loop is CASSVENTGELFF. The DNA of the CDR3 is TGTGCCAGCAGCGTAGAGAACACCGGGGAGCTGTTTTTT.

The J gene is TRBJ2-2, the V gene TRBV2; tentative D call: TRBD1 (6 bases). CDR3 size: 14 residues. Trimming shortened V by 8 bases and J by 2 bases, and 12 bases separated the two germline ends. The germline CDR1 and CDR2 sequences are SNHLY and FYNNEI. CDR3 protein: CASPRDTNTGELFF. DNA of the CDR3: TGTGCCAGCCCCCGGGACACCAACACCGGGGAGCTGTTTTTT.

The rearrangement links TRBV11-2 to TRBJ2-2, with D hard to call. Per germline, CDR1 SGHAT and CDR2 FQNNGV. Between the trimmed V and J ends, which lost 6 bases and 4 bases, there was a span of 9 bases. CDR3 length: 13 amino acids. CDR3 nucleotides: TGTGCCAGCAGGATTACGGGCACCGGGGAGCTGTTTTTT. Translated, it gives CASRITGTGELFF.

This clonotype showed up just a few times. V is TRBV20-1 and J is TRBJ2-1; D tentatively reads TRBD1 or TRBD2 (6 bases each). Trimming took off 2 bases at V and 0 bases at J, with 20 bases between the two ends. The CDR3 totals 18 residues. The germline gives CDR1 DFQATT, CDR2 SNEGSKA (reference sequence). This chain's CDR3 is CSARPRGDLWSSYNEQFF. Here the CDR3 DNA reads TGCAGTGCTAGACCAAGGGGGGACCTGTGGAGCTCCTACAATGAGCAGTTCTTC.

This clonotype was seen a few times. The V and J genes are TRBV12-5 and TRBJ2-1; perhaps D is TRBD1 or TRBD2 (5 bases each). CDR1 and CDR2 (germline): LGHNT, FRNRAP. Trimming cost V 2 bases and J 4 bases, with 27 bases left between them. CDR3 size: 20 residues. CDR3 in amino acids: CASGLTRGVGPSFIYNEQFF. CDR3 coding DNA: TGTGCTAGTGGTTTGACACGAGGGGTCGGACCCTCCTTTATTTACAATGAGCAGTTCTTC. The variable domain in full, completed from reference TRBV12-5 and TRBJ2-1, reads DARVTQTPRHKVTEMGQEVTMRCQPILGHNTVFWYRQTMMQGLELLAYFRNRAPLDDSGMPKDRFSAEMPDATLATLKIQPSEPRDSAVYFCASGLTRGVGPSFIYNEQFFGPGTRLTVL.

The chain uses TRBV6-5 and TRBJ2-2, with D maybe TRBD1 (6 bases). The CDR3 spans 15 residues. Between the trimmed V and J ends, which lost 3 bases and 7 bases, there was a span of 15 bases. Germline loops: CDR1 MNHEY, CDR2 SVGAGI. The CDR3 reads CASSYPAGAGGELFF. The CDR3 DNA is TGTGCCAGCAGTTATCCGGCAGGGGCAGGCGGGGAGCTGTTTTTT.

This chain joins TRBV6-1 and TRBJ2-1; possible D gene TRBD1, 5 bases. Per the germline V gene, CDR1 is MNHNS and CDR2 is SASEGT. The CDR3 extends over 14 amino acids. Trimming cost V 8 bases and J 0 bases, with 11 bases left between them. CDR3 residues: CASGRRGSYNEQFF. The CDR3 DNA sequence: TGTGCCAGCGGCAGAAGGGGCTCCTACAATGAGCAGTTCTTC.

This rearrangement joins TRBV5-1 to TRBJ1-3; D ambiguous. Trimming shortened V by 1 base and J by 0 bases, and 11 bases separated the two germline ends. The CDR3 runs 16 residues. The V gene's germline CDR1 is SGHRS and CDR2 YFSETQ. The CDR3 spells CASSLWRTSSGNTIYF. CDR3 coding DNA: TGCGCCAGCAGCTTGTGGAGGACCTCCTCTGGAAACACCATATATTTT. Based on the CDR3 plus reference TRBV5-1 and TRBJ1-3, the full variable domain is KAGVTQTPRYLIKTRGQQVTLSCSPISGHRSVSWYQQTPGQGLQFLFEYFSETQRNKGNFPGRFSGRQFSNSRSEMNVSTLELGDSALYLCASSLWRTSSGNTIYFGEGSWLTVV.

CDR3 sequence (DNA): TGCGCCAGCAGCTTGTATCCGGGAGACGGGGGATACGAGCAGTACTTC. It yields the protein CASSLYPGDGGYEQYF. The J gene is TRBJ2-7, the V gene TRBV5-1; the D gene is possibly TRBD2 (6 bases). Trimming removed 1 base from V and 4 bases from J, with 18 bases in between. CDR1 and CDR2 from the germline V gene are SGHRS and YFSETQ. The CDR3 length is 16 residues.

This clonotype showed up many times. The chain's CDR3 is CASGDPDTQYF. The CDR3 nucleotides are TGTGCCAGCGGCGACCCAGATACGCAGTATTTT. The V call is TRBV21-1, the J call TRBJ2-3. TRBV21-1 is recorded as a pseudogene. The CDR3 loop spans 11 amino acids.

The table lists this clonotype with many counts. For the CDR3, the DNA is TGCAGCGTTGAAGACAGATACAATGAGCAGTTCTTC. Translating it yields CSVEDRYNEQFF. The genes are TRBV29-1 and TRBJ2-1; D remains ambiguous. The CDR3 extends over 12 amino acids. Germline assignment: CDR1 SQVTM and CDR2 ANQGSEA. V lost 0 bases and J 4 bases, leaving 4 bases between the germline ends.

This clonotype was seen only a few times. The chain combines TRBV9 with TRBJ2-1; 8 positions match TRBD1. Germline CDR1 is SGDLS and CDR2 is YYNGEE. V dropped 3 bases and J dropped 1; count of bases not matched to a gene: 12. This CDR3 contains 18 residues. As DNA, the CDR3 is TGTGCCAGCAGCGGAACAGTGACAGGGGTGGGATCCTACAATGAGCAGTTCTTC. Its protein is CASSGTVTGVGSYNEQFF.

This clonotype was seen many times. J is TRBJ2-2 and V is TRBV12-3 or TRBV12-4, with D possibly being TRBD1 or TRBD2 (5 bases each). The CDR3 is 14 residues long. V was shortened by 2 bases and J by 4 bases, with 8 bases between the two germline ends. Here the CDR3 reads CASSLWGITGELFF. As DNA, the CDR3 is TGTGCCAGCAGTTTATGGGGGATCACCGGGGAGCTGTTTTTT.

This clonotype was detected a few times. This sequence joins TRBV18 and TRBJ2-7; 8 bases map to TRBD2. Germline CDR1 is KGHSH and CDR2 is LQKENI. The CDR3 loop spans 15 amino acids. Trimming cost V 6 bases and J 4 bases; bases outside gene matches: 11. CDR3 bases: TGTGCCAGCTCCCGGCTCGCGGGAGGCCTTTACGAGCAGTACTTC. This sequence encodes CASSRLAGGLYEQYF.

The chain carries TRBV2 and TRBJ2-7; either TRBD1 or TRBD2 may supply D (5 bases each). The germline CDR1 and CDR2 sequences are SNHLY and FYNNEI. The CDR3 extends over 15 amino acids. Trimming cost V 1 base and J 4 bases, with 14 bases left between them. The CDR3 sequence is CASSEVAGRKYEQYF. CDR3 coding DNA: TGTGCCAGCAGTGAAGTGGCAGGGAGAAAATACGAGCAGTACTTC.

This clonotype was found many times. The chain couples TRBV6-5 to TRBJ2-7, with a tentative D call TRBD2 (6 bases). V was trimmed by 6 bases and J by 3 bases, leaving 18 bases between them. The length of the CDR3 is 15 residues. Germline CDR1 reads MNHEY; CDR2 reads SVGAGI. The CDR3 sequence: CASRRLHSSVYEQYF. In DNA form, the CDR3 reads TGTGCCAGCAGGCGCCTCCATTCTAGCGTCTACGAGCAGTACTTC.

This clonotype has just a few counts. The chain is built from TRBV11-2 and TRBJ2-2; D not resolved. Germline V gene data show CDR1 as SGHAT and CDR2 as FQNNGV. The CDR3 runs 18 residues. The V end lost 3 bases, the J end lost 4 bases, and 21 bases lay between the germline ends. The CDR3 DNA reads as TGTGCCAGCAGCTTGCCCCCCTTAGCTTTAGAATTCACCGGGGAGCTGTTTTTT. Protein product: CASSLPPLALEFTGELFF.